One T cell receptor (beta chain) is described in this entry. This clonotype has just a few counts. Which antigen it targets is not known. Base qualities are missing; no much larger clone stands one base away. This specimen's treatment or condition label, per the study, means: roughly ten-day PBMC culture with coronavirus spike peptide pools or control peptides (ViraFEST assay). CD4+ T cells from unexposed donors were collected before the COVID-19 pandemic (2011-2018). The ViraFEST assay, used in the study, expanded antigen-specific T cells with peptide pools and then identified the expanded clonotypes through TCR sequencing. PBMCs were cultured at about 2 million per well in IMDM supplemented with approximately 4.7% human AB serum and 8.5 to 10 IU/ml IL-2, with approximately 9.5 ug/ml peptide pools added. Half of the culture medium was replaced with fresh IL-2-containing medium on days 3 and 7. Once the cells had been in culture for roughly 10 days, the EasySep CD4+ T cell isolation kit was used to isolate CD4+ T cells by negative selection. As cell number allowed, CD4+ T cells from unexposed donors were tested for reactivity to SARS-CoV-2 S and N and to four common cold coronavirus spike pools. Ficoll-Paque Plus gradient centrifugation was used to isolate PBMCs from whole blood, and the isolated PBMCs were then either used fresh or cryopreserved at -140C. Culture conditions were generally each tested in triplicate wells. The leukapheresis product used for the unexposed donors was purchased from a commercial source.

The germline V end is reduced by 6 bases and the J end by 5 bases; junction bases left unmatched: 5. CDR3 length: 14 amino acids, cysteine to phenylalanine. Only the CDR3 DNA is retained, 42 bases long and in frame from the first base. The data are from a study of vaccination and CD4 T cells after COVID-19 (dated by TCRdb to 2021 to 2024). Looking at the study overall: In the convalescent cohort there were six males and four females, among whom were two Hispanic individuals, seven Caucasians, two Asians and one multiracial person. In control cultures, a CEFX viral epitope pool was used as positive control, an HIV-1 Nef peptide pool was used as negative control, or no peptide was added. In ten to eleven COVID-19 convalescent patients and a few infection-naive healthy vaccine recipients, researchers compared the spike-specific CD4+ TCR repertoire from before mRNA vaccination with the repertoire from after. Post-COVID blood samples from convalescent patients were collected a median of around 110 days after diagnosis, with a range of roughly 35 to 180 days. Post-vaccine blood samples were obtained a median of about 77 days after the second vaccine dose, with a range of roughly 13 to 250 days. The cultures were stimulated with overlapping spike peptide pools from SARS-CoV-2 and from the common cold coronaviruses HCoV-NL63, HCoV-OC43 and HCoV-229E. Participants received two doses of either the Pfizer-BioNTech BNT162b2 vaccine (n=8) or the Moderna mRNA-1273 vaccine (n=2). Memory CD4+ T cell crossreactivity between SARS-CoV-2 and common cold coronavirus spike proteins was assessed at the TCR clonotype level in an earlier paper using these donors.

The library was obtained by PCR. DNA from cultured CD4+ T cells underwent TCR sequencing with the Oncomine TCR Beta short-read assay at the Johns Hopkins FTIC core. The QIAamp micro DNA kit was used to extract genomic DNA from the cultured CD4+ T cells. Oncomine TCR Beta libraries made from cultured CD4+ T cells were pooled using unique dual indexes and sequenced on an Illumina iSeq 100. The authors' pipeline ran thus. Non-productive sequences were removed, and CDR3s not starting with C, not ending with F or W, or shorter than 7 amino acids were discarded. The MANAFEST web application was used to identify antigen-specific clonotypes by comparing peptide-stimulated wells against reference wells and other culture wells. For a clone to be called positive, the clone needed an FDR below 0.05, an odds ratio above 5, and a productive frequency above 0.1% in at least two of three replicate wells. A clonotype counted as cross-reactive if it showed significant expansion both in the SARS-CoV-2 spike wells and in at least one common cold coronavirus spike condition. CDR3 homology was assessed with Levenshtein distances (stringdist) and unrooted phylogenetic trees (ape) in R version 3.6.1. TCRdb handled the public reads itself, with Q25 trimming in fastp and clone calling in MiXCR, and kept productive beta chains. Under each unique CDR3 protein, matching rows form one entry showing the most common genes and DNA. These V and J calls derive from TCRdb rather than the authors' analysis. Across this sample there are under 5,500 distinct CDR3 sequences, with around 45% seen only once. The ten largest clones represent 25% to 35% of the sample.

The investigation overall reported the following: Only a relatively small number of convalescent patients were included in the study, and early timepoints following natural infection were not analyzed. Of the vaccine-specific clones in convalescent patients, 304 of 307, or nearly all, reacted only to SARS-CoV-2 spike and did not cross-react with common cold coronaviruses. Although the median number of SARS-CoV-2-reactive clonotypes went up from roughly 22 after infection to roughly 40 after vaccination, the increase was not significant. Among convalescent patients, a median roughly 90% of the SARS-CoV-2-reactive clones seen after vaccination appeared only after vaccination, which suggests priming specific to the vaccine.

The sequence came from a human donor in good health. This chain is built from TRBV12-3 or TRBV12-4 and TRBJ1-2, and 11 bases in between align with TRBD1. Sample: CD4+ T cells from blood, cultured in vitro. The CDR3 reads as follows: CASSTGTGGYGYTF. The nucleotide sequence reads as follows: TGTGCCAGCAGCACCGGGACAGGGGGGTATGGCTACACCTTC.